This entry concerns a single TCR beta chain. Antigen: not known. This sample is drawn from a study of shared clonotypes between healthy human individuals. About the study: Researchers drew samples from two women and a few men aged 18 to 49.

Profiling relied on immunoSEQ multiplex PCR, and the TCRdb table lists in-frame clones only, not all of them. The sample lists about 1.1 million clones, approximately 80% occurring once. Study-level findings and limits: Researchers sampled blood only, noting tissue repertoires likely differ. Donor scarcity curtailed the genetic and exposure-history diversity represented herein.

The germline CDR1 and CDR2 sequences are MNHEY and SVGAGI. J was trimmed by 4 bases and V by 7 bases; bases with no gene match: 5. The CDR3 contains 13 residues. The clonotype originates from a man between 18 and 29 years old in good health. Some clones in this sample may be carry-over from other donors' samples. The sample taken for sequencing was memory CD4+ T cells from PBMCs. The subset is: CD45RA-negative fraction. This chain links TRBV6-5 with TRBJ2-7; 9 nucleotides line up with TRBD2. In DNA, the CDR3 is TGTGCCAGCAAATTAGCGGGAGAGTACGAGCAGTACTTC. It translates to CASKLAGEYEQYF.